The rows below give T cell receptor beta chains drawn from one sample of a study of T-cell memory formation after mild COVID-19. One entry per CDR3 protein, called by TCRdb with MiXCR from the 5' RACE reads. The table records around 120,000 distinct CDR3 sequences, about a sixth of them present only once. The sample consisted of PBMCs or a T cell subset sorted from them (not recorded which). All receptors derive from an adult woman who had mild COVID-19 (a few samples of this study predate the infection). Cell type and time point are not known. Both conserved end residues are part of each CDR3. The D gene is left open where the match is weak. Clone size is not always given. Where it is, it says once, few, many or a class for expanded clones.

d_call	j_call	v_call	clone_size	cdr3_aa	cdr3_nt
-	TRBJ2-4	TRBV12-3/TRBV12-4	few	CASSSVGAKNIQYF	TGTGCCAGCAGTTCAGTAGGAGCCAAAAACATTCAGTACTTC
TRBD2	TRBJ2-3	TRBV2	few	CASSEPLAGASTQYF	TGTGCCAGCAGTGAACCACTAGCGGGAGCGTCCACGCAGTATTTT
-	TRBJ2-3	TRBV14	-	CASSPGTRRTDTQYF	TGTGCCAGCAGCCCCGGGACTCGACGCACAGATACGCAGTATTTT
TRBD1	TRBJ2-4	TRBV5-4	-	CASIDAGQAAENIQYF	TGTGCCAGCATCGACGCGGGACAGGCAGCGGAAAACATTCAGTACTTC
TRBD1	TRBJ1-1	TRBV20-1	few	CSARDFASGTGGTEAFF	TGCAGTGCTAGAGATTTCGCATCAGGGACAGGGGGCACTGAAGCTTTCTTT
-	TRBJ2-4	TRBV12-3/TRBV12-4	-	CASSPRGNIQYF	TGTGCCAGCAGCCCCCGGGGAAACATTCAGTACTTC
TRBD2	TRBJ2-1	TRBV7-9	-	CASSHSGSFGNEQFF	TGTGCCAGCAGCCACAGCGGGAGCTTTGGCAATGAGCAGTTCTTC
TRBD1	TRBJ1-4	TRBV24-1	-	CATSSTGENEKLFF	TGTGCCACCAGTTCGACAGGGGAAAATGAAAAACTGTTTTTT
TRBD1	TRBJ2-5	TRBV7-6	-	CASSSMGTEQETQYF	TGTGCCAGCAGCTCAATGGGGACAGAACAAGAGACCCAGTACTTC
TRBD1	TRBJ1-2	TRBV12-3/TRBV12-4	-	CASSPRTGVGYTF	TGTGCCAGCAGTCCGCGGACAGGGGTCGGCTACACCTTC
-	TRBJ2-3	TRBV9	-	CASSVESQGADTQYF	TGTGCCAGCAGCGTAGAGAGCCAGGGTGCAGATACGCAGTATTTT
TRBD2	TRBJ2-1	TRBV20-1	few	CSARVLAGGPNEQFF	TGCAGTGCTAGAGTACTAGCGGGAGGCCCCAATGAGCAGTTCTTC
TRBD2	TRBJ2-1	TRBV5-1	-	CASSLGGGGSYNEQFF	TGCGCCAGCAGCTTGGGCGGGGGGGGCTCCTACAATGAGCAGTTCTTC
-	TRBJ2-1	TRBV20-1	-	CSARDYRETNEQFF	TGCAGTGCTAGAGATTACAGGGAAACCAATGAGCAGTTCTTC
-	TRBJ2-5	TRBV5-1	-	CASSRGDQETQYF	TGCGCCAGCAGCCGAGGGGACCAAGAGACCCAGTACTTC
-	TRBJ2-7	TRBV30	-	CAWSVLGGSYEQYF	TGTGCCTGGAGTGTACTGGGGGGCTCCTACGAGCAGTACTTC
TRBD2	TRBJ2-1	TRBV7-9	-	CASPGLAGGNEQFF	TGTGCCAGCCCCGGACTAGCGGGAGGGAATGAGCAGTTCTTC
-	TRBJ2-3	TRBV5-1	-	CASSLAVSRTATQYF	TGCGCCAGCAGCTTGGCCGTAAGTCGCACAGCTACGCAGTATTTT
-	TRBJ2-3	TRBV9	-	CASSVGRGGSTDTQYF	TGTGCCAGCAGCGTAGGAAGGGGAGGAAGCACAGATACGCAGTATTTT
TRBD1	TRBJ1-1	TRBV6-6	few	CASRGQGDGVTEAFF	TGTGCCAGCAGGGGACAGGGGGATGGAGTTACTGAAGCTTTCTTT
TRBD2	TRBJ2-1	TRBV5-1	-	CASSLAGRGDLDNEQFF	TGCGCCAGCAGCTTGGCCGGGCGGGGGGACCTAGACAATGAGCAGTTCTTC
-	TRBJ2-5	TRBV4-2	-	CASRQDSSYGTPYF	TGTGCCAGCAGACAGGACAGCTCCTACGGGACCCCGTACTTC
-	TRBJ1-1	TRBV20-1	few	CSANRAGNTEAFF	TGCAGTGCAAATCGGGCCGGAAACACTGAAGCTTTCTTT
-	TRBJ2-5	TRBV20-1	few	CSSGVGKLALKETQYF	TGCAGTTCAGGGGTTGGGAAACTCGCGCTAAAAGAGACCCAGTACTTC
-	TRBJ1-1	TRBV5-1	-	CASRLSKGSTEAFF	TGCGCCAGCAGGCTCTCGAAAGGGAGCACTGAAGCTTTCTTT
TRBD2	TRBJ2-1	TRBV7-8	few	CASSFGGADEQFF	TGTGCCAGCAGCTTCGGGGGGGCCGATGAGCAGTTCTTC
-	TRBJ2-7	TRBV18	few	CASSPILGAYTYEQYF	TGTGCCAGCTCACCCATTCTAGGGGCCTACACCTACGAGCAGTACTTC
TRBD1	TRBJ2-7	TRBV18	few	CASSPIGTVGTYEQYF	TGTGCCAGCTCACCCATAGGGACAGTTGGCACCTACGAGCAGTACTTC
-	TRBJ1-1	TRBV10-3	many	CAISESRTAGGTEAFF	TGTGCCATCAGTGAGTCCCGGACAGCGGGCGGCACTGAAGCTTTCTTT
TRBD2	TRBJ2-7	TRBV12-3/TRBV12-4	few	CASSSDRREDSYEQYF	TGTGCCAGCAGTTCTGATCGGCGGGAGGACTCCTACGAGCAGTACTTC
TRBD2	TRBJ2-1	TRBV20-1	few	CSASAQRGAYNEQFF	TGCAGTGCTAGTGCCCAGCGGGGGGCTTACAATGAGCAGTTCTTC
TRBD1	TRBJ1-2	TRBV10-3	-	CAISENRDSYGYTF	TGTGCCATCAGTGAGAATCGGGACAGCTATGGCTACACCTTC
-	TRBJ1-1	TRBV3-1	few	CASSPGDGSLGAFF	TGTGCCAGCAGCCCCGGGGACGGAAGCTTAGGAGCTTTCTTT
TRBD1	TRBJ1-4	TRBV5-1	-	CASSPAGQGPEKLFF	TGCGCCAGCAGCCCCGCGGGACAGGGGCCTGAAAAACTGTTTTTT
-	TRBJ2-6	TRBV5-1	few	CASSGARGANVLTF	TGCGCCAGCAGCGGCGCACGAGGGGCCAACGTCCTGACTTTC
-	TRBJ2-1	TRBV15	few	CATSRDIPREQFF	TGTGCCACCAGCAGAGATATCCCCCGAGAGCAGTTCTTC
TRBD1	TRBJ1-1	TRBV5-5	-	CASSLVQGVNTEAFF	TGTGCCAGCAGCTTGGTTCAGGGGGTGAACACTGAAGCTTTCTTT
-	TRBJ1-4	TRBV7-9	-	CASSFSQVNEKLFF	TGTGCCAGCAGCTTTAGCCAAGTTAATGAAAAACTGTTTTTT
-	TRBJ2-1	TRBV11-2	-	CASSFVGGAGATVEQFF	TGTGCCAGCAGCTTCGTCGGGGGAGCGGGTGCCACGGTGGAGCAGTTCTTC
-	TRBJ2-4	TRBV6-5	-	CASSPSQGNQYF	TGTGCCAGCAGCCCCAGTCAGGGTAATCAGTACTTC
-	TRBJ1-1	TRBV5-1	few	CASSGRDAWNTEAFF	TGCGCCAGCAGCGGGAGGGACGCATGGAACACTGAAGCTTTCTTT
-	TRBJ2-3	TRBV20-1	few	CSARDGTWVDTQYF	TGCAGTGCTAGAGATGGCACCTGGGTAGATACGCAGTATTTT
-	TRBJ1-2	TRBV6-5	-	CASSVGWFYGYTF	TGTGCCAGCAGTGTAGGGTGGTTCTATGGCTACACCTTC
-	TRBJ2-5	TRBV6-5	-	CASSYATAGGETQYF	TGTGCCAGCAGTTACGCGACAGCCGGAGGGGAGACCCAGTACTTC
-	TRBJ2-1	TRBV7-6	-	CASSLATRIDEQFF	TGTGCCAGCAGCTTAGCCACGCGGATCGATGAGCAGTTCTTC
TRBD1	TRBJ1-2	TRBV7-6	few	CASSDYSGTGNGYTF	TGTGCCAGCAGCGACTATTCCGGGACAGGGAATGGCTACACCTTC
-	TRBJ2-3	TRBV24-1	-	CATSERDTQYF	TGTGCCACCAGTGAGAGAGATACGCAGTATTTT
-	TRBJ2-7	TRBV29-1	few	CSVVGRQPFPYEQYF	TGCAGCGTTGTAGGTCGGCAACCCTTCCCATACGAGCAGTACTTC
-	TRBJ2-1	TRBV29-1	-	CSVGRGTSYNEQFF	TGCAGCGTTGGAAGGGGGACCTCCTACAATGAGCAGTTCTTC
-	TRBJ2-1	TRBV9	-	CASSAQQGHDGYNEQFF	TGTGCCAGCAGCGCCCAGCAGGGACATGATGGTTACAATGAGCAGTTCTTC
TRBD1	TRBJ2-1	TRBV6-2/TRBV6-3	-	CASSMLTGWDEQFF	TGTGCCAGCAGTATGCTGACAGGGTGGGATGAGCAGTTCTTC
-	TRBJ2-5	TRBV20-1	few	CSARLGGSEETQYF	TGCAGTGCTAGGTTAGGAGGAAGCGAAGAGACCCAGTACTTC